Detailed here is one T cell receptor (beta chain). Its specificity is unknown. This record belongs to a study of synovial regulatory T cells in juvenile arthritis. Broader study findings: Synovial Tregs shared more CDR3 sequences with iaTregs than other blood Tregs.

Per germline, CDR1 LNHDA and CDR2 SQIVND (reference sequence). This CDR3 region has 14 residues. Nucleotide data are not available. TCRdb keeps only in-frame clones here, not all; method: immunoSEQ multiplex PCR. The sample includes about 9,600 clones. This sequence was found in a donor aged 2-30 years with juvenile idiopathic arthritis. The chain links TRBV19 to TRBJ2-1; TCRdb indicates TRBD1, and absent DNA this call remains unverified. Sequenced sample: Treg cells from blood. The sample's subset: remaining (HLA-DR-negative) circulating blood Treg cells. CDR3 protein: CASSRGWLMSEQFF.